Listed here are 24 T cell receptor beta chains from one sample, sequenced in a study of vaccination and CD4 T cells after COVID-19. Sequence data for DNA of cultured CD4+ T cells were generated by the Oncomine TCR Beta short-read assay. TCRdb passed the PCR reads through MiXCR, listing each CDR3 protein once. The sample records 10,000 to 15,000 distinct CDR3 sequences, 40% to 60% being singletons. Treatment noted: roughly ten-day PBMC culture with coronavirus spike peptide pools or control peptides (ViraFEST assay). No antigen has been assigned to these receptors. The specimen was CD4+ T cells from blood, cultured in vitro. The receptors originated from a human donor who had recovered from COVID-19.

This clonotype was seen a handful of times. The rearrangement joins TRBV2 to TRBJ2-7, with a possible D match to TRBD2 (6 bases). Germline-derived CDR1 and CDR2 are SNHLY and FYNNEI. This CDR3 contains 13 residues. Trimming cost V 4 bases and J 5 bases, with 12 bases left between them. DNA of the CDR3: TGTGCCAGCAGTGGGGGTAGCGGAGACGAGCAGTACTTC. Translation: CASSGGSGDEQYF.

The rearrangement links TRBV20-1 to TRBJ1-5; 9 bases are shared with TRBD1. This CDR3 is 14 amino acids long. With V trimmed by 3 bases and J by 5 bases, 5 bases remained unmatched. CDR1 and CDR2 from the germline V gene are DFQATT and SNEGSKA (reference sequence). The CDR3 loop reads CSARHGTGYQPQHF. In DNA form, the CDR3 reads TGCAGTGCTAGGCATGGGACAGGGTATCAGCCCCAGCATTTT.

This rearrangement joins TRBV6-5 to TRBJ1-5; TRBD1 agrees at 9 bases. This CDR3 contains 18 residues. J lost 1 base, V lost 0 bases, and 7 bases had no gene match. The germline CDR1 and CDR2 sequences are MNHEY and SVGAGI. The chain's CDR3 is CASSYSRDRVLSNQPQHF. The DNA of the CDR3 is TGTGCCAGCAGTTACTCCCGGGACAGGGTTTTGAGCAATCAGCCCCAGCATTTT.

CDR3 protein: CASSLGGSKAYEQYF. DNA of the CDR3: TGCGCCAGCAGCTTAGGCGGGAGTAAAGCCTACGAGCAGTACTTC. The chain has TRBV5-1 and TRBJ2-7; 7 bases are a match to TRBD2. Germline V gene lookup returns CDR1 SGHRS and CDR2 YFSETQ. The CDR3 sequence is 15 residues long. The V gene end was trimmed by 2 bases and the J gene end by 2 bases; junction bases not matched to a gene: 7.

The rearrangement links TRBV7-3 to TRBJ2-2; possible D gene TRBD2, 6 bases. Germline V gene lookup returns CDR1 SGHTA and CDR2 FQGTGA. Trimming took 7 bases from V and 2 from J, leaving 20 bases between them. The CDR3 is made up of 17 amino acids. CDR3 amino acids: CASTPTPPGANTGELFF. CDR3 DNA sequence: TGTGCCAGCACCCCTACCCCTCCGGGAGCCAACACCGGGGAGCTGTTTTTT.

The chain has TRBV5-8 and TRBJ1-1; no definite D call. V lost 0 bases and J 1 base, leaving 16 bases between the germline ends. Germline V lookup: CDR1 SGHTS, CDR2 YDEGEE. The CDR3 covers 17 residues. The CDR3 protein is CASSLGARYGWNTEAFF. CDR3 DNA: TGTGCCAGCAGCTTGGGGGCCCGATACGGTTGGAACACTGAAGCTTTCTTT.

CDR3 sequence: CAIPTLGGRGDTQYF. CDR3 DNA sequence: TGTGCCATCCCTACCCTAGGTGGGAGAGGGGATACGCAGTATTTT. The chain recombines TRBV2 with TRBJ2-3; D may be TRBD2 (5 bases). The V gene's germline CDR1 is SNHLY and CDR2 FYNNEI. The CDR3 is made up of 15 amino acids. Trimming left V 10 bases short and J 6 bases short, with 23 bases between.

On this clonotype: An end of the junction differs from the germline gene, which may be a read error. The chain links TRBV2 to TRBJ1-4, with D hard to call. In germline, CDR1 is SNHLY, CDR2 FYNNEI. This CDR3 has 13 amino acids. In DNA form, the CDR3 reads TGTGCCAGTAGCGTGAGGCGAAATGAAAGACTGTTTTTT. Protein sequence: CASSVRRNERLFF.

This clonotype has only a few counts. The rearrangement joins TRBV12-3 or TRBV12-4 to TRBJ2-1; no reliable D call. This CDR3 has 14 residues. The germline V and J ends were trimmed by 5 bases and 0 bases, with 8 bases remaining between them. DNA for the CDR3: TGTGCCAGCAGTCCGTCTGCCTCCTACAATGAGCAGTTCTTC. It specifies CASSPSASYNEQFF.

The chain carries TRBV5-1 and TRBJ1-2; possible D gene TRBD1, 5 bases. Germline V lookup: CDR1 SGHRS, CDR2 YFSETQ. The ends were cut back, 0 bases at V and 3 bases at J, with 15 bases in the middle. CDR3 length: 16 amino acids. CDR3 protein: CASSLVTGGRDYGYTF. The CDR3 coding sequence is TGCGCCAGCAGCTTGGTAACGGGGGGGAGAGACTATGGCTACACCTTC.

This clonotype was seen more than once but under ten times. This chain links TRBV10-3 with TRBJ2-5, with D perhaps TRBD2 (5 bases). Germline values: CDR1 ENHRY, CDR2 SYGVKD. This CDR3 is 16 amino acids long. With 0 bases removed from V and 3 bases from J, the gap between germline ends came to 14 bases. The CDR3: CAISESTPSGEETQYF. In nucleotides, the CDR3 is TGTGCCATCAGTGAGTCGACTCCCAGCGGAGAAGAGACCCAGTACTTC.

This sequence joins TRBV7-8 and TRBJ2-7; 9 nucleotides match TRBD1. The junction had 10 bases not matched to a gene; V was cut back by 4 bases and J by 6 bases. This CDR3 comprises 15 residues. The V gene's germline CDR1 is SGHVS and CDR2 FQNEAQ. CDR3 amino acids: CASSSPSTGGGEQYF. The DNA of the CDR3 is TGTGCCAGCAGCTCTCCCTCGACAGGGGGGGGCGAGCAGTACTTC.

The rearrangement joins TRBV30 to TRBJ2-5; 8 bases are shared with TRBD2. Germline assignment: CDR1 GTSNPN and CDR2 SVGIG (reference sequence). The V segment lost 8 bases and the J segment 2 bases; nucleotides outside the gene matches: 7. This CDR3 is 13 amino acids long. The CDR3 DNA reads as TGTGCCCGGGTAGCGGGGACGCAAGAGACCCAGTACTTC. Its protein product is CARVAGTQETQYF. Complete variable domain (other parts from reference TRBV30 and TRBJ2-5): SQTIHQWPATLVQPVGSPLSLECTVEGTSNPNLYWYRQAAGRGLQLLFYSVGIGQISSEVPQNLSASRPQDRQFILSSKKLLLSDSGFYLCARVAGTQETQYFGPGTRLLVL.

The rearrangement links TRBV24-1 to TRBJ2-3; TRBD2 aligns across 14 bases. Germline V CDR1 and CDR2: KGHDR, SFDVKD. The CDR3 loop spans 16 amino acids. With 6 bases clipped from V and 6 bases from J, the junction kept 7 bases outside the gene matches. The CDR3 bases are TGTGCCACCAGTCCCGGGACTAGCGGGAGTAAGGATACGCAGTATTTT. It specifies CATSPGTSGSKDTQYF.

This chain joins TRBV6-1 and TRBJ2-7; TRBD2 agrees at 12 bases. Trimming took 10 bases from V and 3 from J; bases not matched to a gene: 10. Germline-derived CDR1 and CDR2 are MNHNS and SASEGT. The CDR3 is 15 amino acids. The CDR3 nucleotides are TGTGCCACCTCCGAGACTAGCGGGAGACTCTACGAGCAGTACTTC. It translates to CATSETSGRLYEQYF.

This clonotype was counted a few times. The rearrangement uses TRBV7-9 and TRBJ1-2; tentative D call: TRBD1 (5 bases). Looked up from germline, CDR1 is SEHNR and CDR2 is FQNEAQ (reference sequence). The V end lost 2 bases, the J end lost 9 bases, and 16 bases lay between the germline ends. The CDR3 covers 14 residues. CDR3 bases: TGTGCCAGCAGCTTAAGGGACGTGTTGGAAAGCTACACCTTC. It codes for CASSLRDVLESYTF.

This clonotype was detected only a few times. The chain is built from TRBV6-2 or TRBV6-3 and TRBJ1-6; 7 bases agree with TRBD1. V trimming: 4 bases; J trimming: 9 bases; junction bases outside the gene matches: 3. Germline assignment: CDR1 MNHEY and CDR2 SVGEGT. This CDR3 region has 13 residues. In nucleotides, the CDR3 is TGTGCCAGCAGTTCTAGGGGGCCTTCACCCCTCCACTTT. Encoded protein: CASSSRGPSPLHF.

This clonotype was counted between two and nine times. This chain links TRBV20-1 with TRBJ2-5; no firm D call. This CDR3 spans 12 amino acids. Germline lookup yields CDR1 DFQATT and CDR2 SNEGSKA (reference sequence). Trimming shortened V by 3 bases and J by 5 bases, and 10 bases separated the two germline ends. The CDR3 nucleotides read TGCAGTGCTAGCCAGGAAGGGGAGACCCAGTACTTC. This translates into CSASQEGETQYF.

The chain carries TRBV12-5 and TRBJ1-1; TRBD1 might be the D (5 bases). This CDR3 is built from 11 residues. V lost 1 base and J lost 8, with 5 bases in between. Per germline, CDR1 LGHNT and CDR2 FRNRAP. CDR3 coding DNA: TGTGCTAGTGGTTTGGGGACAGAAGCTTTCTTT. It yields the protein CASGLGTEAFF.

The chain has TRBV2 and TRBJ2-6; possibly TRBD1 or TRBD2 for D (5 bases each). The germline V gene has CDR1 SNHLY and CDR2 FYNNEI. V dropped 7 bases and J dropped 4 bases, with 17 bases sitting between them. The CDR3 extends over 16 amino acids. CDR3 in amino acids: CASIRQGVGGANVLTF. DNA of the CDR3: TGTGCCAGCATCAGGCAGGGAGTAGGAGGGGCCAACGTCCTGACTTTC.

The V and J genes are TRBV7-2 and TRBJ2-5; a weak D match, TRBD2 (6 bases). The CDR3 is 15 residues long. The germline CDR1 and CDR2 sequences are SGHTA and FQGNSA. Trimming removed 5 bases at V and 5 bases at J, with 18 bases between. The CDR3: CASSPPNGRGETQYF. The CDR3, as DNA: TGTGCCAGCAGCCCTCCAAACGGGAGAGGGGAGACCCAGTACTTC.

DNA of the CDR3: TGTGCCAGTAGTATTCGGGACAGGGTGAATCAGCCCCAGCATTTT. This sequence encodes CASSIRDRVNQPQHF. The V and J genes are TRBV19 and TRBJ1-5; 9 bases align to TRBD1. This CDR3 spans 15 amino acids. The J segment lost 4 bases and the V segment lost 3 bases, leaving 4 bases of the junction unmatched. The germline V gene has CDR1 LNHDA and CDR2 SQIVND (reference sequence).

This chain uses TRBV5-6 with TRBJ2-5; 9 nucleotides align to TRBD1. The germline V gene has CDR1 SGHDT and CDR2 YYEEEE. This CDR3 is 14 amino acids long. With V trimmed by 5 bases and J by 1 base, 3 bases remained unmatched. The CDR3 loop reads CASSWDRVQETQYF. The CDR3 nucleotides read TGTGCCAGCAGTTGGGACAGGGTCCAAGAGACCCAGTACTTC.

The rearrangement joins TRBV29-1 to TRBJ2-7; D could derive from TRBD1 or TRBD2 (5 bases each). The CDR3 loop spans 12 amino acids. Germline CDR1 and CDR2: SQVTM and ANQGSEA. The ends were cut back, 4 bases at V and 7 bases at J, with 14 bases in the middle. The CDR3 coding sequence is TGCAGCGTTGGGGGACCCACTATTGAGCAGTACTTC. Translating gives CSVGGPTIEQYF.